This entry concerns a single T cell receptor (beta chain). Its antigen is currently unknown. This specimen comes from a study of radiotherapy plus CTLA-4 blockade in lung cancer. Overall study context: Objective responses arose in approximately 17% of patients, and over 25% experienced disease control.

This CDR3 comprises 17 residues. Germline CDR1 is SGHNT and CDR2 is YENEEA. Losses at the gene ends were 1 base for V and 8 bases for J; bases not matched to a gene: 8. Repertoires were generated with immunoSEQ multiplex PCR, while TCRdb's copy carries only in-frame clones and drops some. This table holds roughly 70,000 clones, around 87% found once. Study observations and caveats: Together with interferon-beta, which increased in serum after radiation, early dynamic changes in blood T cell clones were reportedly the best predictors of response.

Receiving focal radiation plus CTLA-4 blockade with ipilimumab were patients who had chemo-refractory metastatic non-small-cell lung cancer. The V gene is TRBV11-3, the J gene TRBJ2-1; TRBD2 matches 13 bases. The receptor comes from a human donor with non-small cell lung cancer that progressed on radiotherapy plus ipilimumab. The sequencing here drew on peripheral blood, taken from a patient treated with radiotherapy plus ipilimumab. The CDR3 coding sequence is TGTGCCAGCAGCTTAGGAAGGACTAGCGGGAGCAGGGATGAGCAGTTCTTC. Its translation is CASSLGRTSGSRDEQFF.